What follows are 24 T cell receptor beta chains derived from one specimen sequenced in a study of blood T cell repertoires in COVID-19. The method was immunoSEQ multiplex PCR; TCRdb's version includes in-frame clones alone and lacks a portion of them. Altogether around 700,000 clones are present, over 80% being singletons, with the ten largest covering under 0.3%. The specimen was peripheral blood. The receptors were sampled from a woman between 18 and 29 years old with acute or convalescent COVID-19.

V and J are TRBV3-1 (or the pseudogene TRBV3-2) and TRBJ1-4; no definite D call. Germline lookup yields CDR1 LGHDT and CDR2 YNNKEL (reference sequence). This CDR3 contains 13 residues. Trimming took off 4 bases at V and 7 bases at J, with 10 bases between the two ends. The CDR3 DNA follows: TGTGCCAGCAGCCCTCAGACGGGTGAAAAACTGTTTTTT. This encodes CASSPQTGEKLFF.

On this clone: Other DNA sequences in this specimen translate into the identical CDR3. The chain carries TRBV7-9 and TRBJ1-2; D gene ambiguous. CDR1 and CDR2 (germline): SEHNR, FQNEAQ (reference sequence). This CDR3 is built from 13 residues. Trimming stripped 2 bases from V and 4 bases from J, with 8 bases between. CDR3 in DNA: TGTGCCAGCAGCTTAATAGGAGGCTATGGCTACACCTTC. This gives the protein CASSLIGGYGYTF.

The rearrangement links TRBV4-1 to TRBJ1-6; D unresolved. Germline assignment: CDR1 MGHRA and CDR2 YSYEKL. Deletions cut 3 bases from V and 6 bases from J, with 12 bases between. This CDR3 is built from 15 residues. CDR3 region: CASSHPGGLNSPLHF. The DNA of the CDR3 is TGCGCCAGCAGCCACCCTGGCGGGCTTAATTCACCCCTCCACTTT.

This sequence joins TRBV24-1 and TRBJ1-1; TRBD1 aligns across 8 bases. From germline, CDR1 is KGHDR and CDR2 SFDVKD. Trimming cost V 10 bases and J 5 bases; bases outside gene matches: 14. CDR3 length equals 15 residues. CDR3 DNA: TGTGCCACTGAGGCGAGGAGACAGGGGAAAACTGAAGCTTTCTTT. Its translation: CATEARRQGKTEAFF.

The chain employs TRBV6-2 or TRBV6-3 and TRBJ1-3; D remains ambiguous. CDR1 and CDR2 (germline): MNHEY, SVGEGT. The CDR3 is 14 amino acids. Trimming pared 5 bases from V and 4 bases from J, leaving 12 bases between. In DNA form, the CDR3 reads TGTGCCAGCAGTGCCGGGTTCGCAGGAAACACCATATATTTT. It translates to CASSAGFAGNTIYF.

The chain links TRBV2 to TRBJ1-5; tentatively, D is TRBD1 (5 bases). CDR1 and CDR2 from the germline V gene are SNHLY and FYNNEI. CDR3 length: 15 amino acids. Between the trimmed V and J ends, which lost 4 bases and 6 bases, there was a span of 16 bases. Here the CDR3 reads CASSGGWGGSQPQHF. In DNA form, the CDR3 reads TGTGCCAGCAGTGGAGGGTGGGGCGGGAGTCAGCCCCAGCATTTT.

This clone has a handful of counts. This sequence joins TRBV29-1 and TRBJ2-7; a possible D gene is TRBD2 (6 bases). Germline V gene lookup returns CDR1 SQVTM and CDR2 ANQGSEA. The CDR3 has 13 residues. V was clipped by 7 bases and J by 3 bases, with 16 bases between them. The CDR3 DNA follows: TGCAGCGCCGTAAGGGACTTTTACTACGAGCAGTACTTC. Translating it yields CSAVRDFYYEQYF.

This rearrangement joins TRBV10-3 to TRBJ2-1, with TRBD2 matching 13 bases. Germline CDR1 and CDR2: ENHRY and SYGVKD. The CDR3 runs to 14 residues. J gave up 9 bases and V 8 bases, and 7 bases lay outside the gene matches. The CDR3, as DNA: TGTGCCATCGAGGCGACTAGCGGGGGGTTTGAGCAGTTCTTC. Translation gives CAIEATSGGFEQFF.

The V and J genes are TRBV6-5 and TRBJ1-5, with D perhaps matching TRBD1 (6 bases). The germline V and J ends were trimmed by 2 bases and 2 bases, with 10 bases remaining between them. The CDR3 is 15 amino acids. The germline gives CDR1 MNHEY, CDR2 SVGAGI. The CDR3 protein is CASSYNRDGNQPQHF. CDR3 nucleotide sequence: TGTGCCAGCAGTTACAACAGGGACGGCAATCAGCCCCAGCATTTT.

V is TRBV19 and J is TRBJ1-6; tentatively, D is TRBD1 (6 bases). The V gene lost 5 bases and the J gene lost 0 bases, with 14 bases spanning the gap. In germline, CDR1 is LNHDA, CDR2 SQIVND (reference sequence). The length of the CDR3 is 17 residues. The CDR3 loop is CASSLRGGSSYNSPLHF. The CDR3 bases are TGTGCCAGTAGTCTAAGGGGGGGGAGCTCCTATAATTCACCCCTCCACTTT.

V gene TRBV30 combines with J gene TRBJ1-2; 9 nucleotides align to TRBD1. There are 15 residues in the CDR3. The V gene's germline CDR1 is GTSNPN and CDR2 SVGIG (reference sequence). The V and J ends lost 4 bases and 5 bases, in that order; junction bases with no gene match: 11. The CDR3 loop is CAWTERDRAAYGYTF. In DNA, the CDR3 is TGTGCCTGGACCGAACGGGACAGGGCTGCTTATGGCTACACCTTC. The whole variable domain, filled in from reference TRBV30 and TRBJ1-2, reads SQTIHQWPATLVQPVGSPLSLECTVEGTSNPNLYWYRQAAGRGLQLLFYSVGIGQISSEVPQNLSASRPQDRQFILSSKKLLLSDSGFYLCAWTERDRAAYGYTFGSGTRLTVV.

The chain employs TRBV9 and TRBJ2-2; D is perhaps TRBD1 (5 bases). Trimming removed 4 bases at V and 4 bases at J, with 14 bases between. CDR3 length: 15 residues. The germline V gene encodes CDR1 SGDLS and CDR2 YYNGEE. The DNA of the CDR3 is TGTGCCAGCAGCCGACTTGACAGTTTCACCGGGGAGCTGTTTTTT. Translated: CASSRLDSFTGELFF.

The gene calls are TRBV11-3 and TRBJ1-1; D ambiguous. The V end was cut by 5 bases, the J end by 2 bases, with 12 bases between. Germline-derived CDR1 and CDR2 are SGHNT and YENEEA. This CDR3 spans 14 amino acids. The CDR3 bases are TGTGCCAGCAGCCAAGGAGGGAGTAACACTGAAGCTTTCTTT. The encoded protein is CASSQGGSNTEAFF.

The V gene is TRBV5-4, the J gene TRBJ2-1, with D possibly TRBD1 on 7 matching bases. Trimming stripped 10 bases from V and 4 bases from J, with 12 bases between. Germline CDR1 is SGHNT and CDR2 is YYREEE (reference sequence). This CDR3 has 12 amino acids. The CDR3 loop is CAWGDSYNEQFF. The DNA of the CDR3 is TGTGCCTGGGGGGACAGTTACAATGAGCAGTTCTTC.

V is TRBV4-3 and J is TRBJ2-5, with D perhaps matching TRBD2 (5 bases). This CDR3 comprises 13 residues. Germline V lookup: CDR1 LGHNA, CDR2 YSLEER. Trimming took 4 bases from V and 2 from J, leaving 8 bases between them. CDR3 nucleotides: TGCGCCAGCAGCCGCGGAGGTCAAGAGACCCAGTACTTC. As protein: CASSRGGQETQYF.

This rearrangement joins TRBV7-2 to TRBJ2-7; 11 bases match TRBD1. The germline CDR1 and CDR2 sequences are SGHTA and FQGNSA. Losses at the gene ends were 6 bases for V and 7 bases for J; bases not matched to a gene: 8. The CDR3 contains 14 residues. CDR3 loop: CASSFGQGAQEQYF. The CDR3 bases are TGTGCCAGCAGTTTCGGACAGGGGGCGCAAGAGCAGTACTTC.

V is TRBV15 and J is TRBJ2-6; possible D gene TRBD2, 5 bases. V was shortened by 2 bases and J by 1 base, with 6 bases between the two germline ends. This CDR3 contains 15 residues. CDR1 LNHNV and CDR2 YYDKDF come from the germline V gene (reference sequence). CDR3 sequence (DNA): TGTGCCACCAGCAGAACTAGTTCTGGGGCCAACGTCCTGACTTTC. Amino acid sequence: CATSRTSSGANVLTF.

This clone occurred many times. This chain links TRBV5-6 with TRBJ1-2, with 8 nucleotides matching TRBD1. The CDR3 extends over 16 amino acids. The germline CDR1 and CDR2 sequences are SGHDT and YYEEEE. The ends lost 3 bases at V and 5 bases at J; junction bases unmatched: 12. CDR3 amino acids: CASSYFQGARYYGYTF. CDR3 in DNA: TGTGCCAGCAGCTACTTCCAGGGGGCGCGTTATTATGGCTACACCTTC.

The rearrangement links TRBV6-2 or TRBV6-3 to TRBJ1-1; D perhaps matches TRBD1 (5 bases). This CDR3 is 17 amino acids long. V was pared by 0 bases and J by 5 bases, with 19 bases between. Germline values: CDR1 MNHEY, CDR2 SVGEGT. CDR3 protein: CASSYSGIGGGGTEAFF. In nucleotides, the CDR3 is TGTGCCAGCAGTTACTCAGGGATTGGGGGTGGAGGGACTGAAGCTTTCTTT.

The genes are TRBV5-8 and TRBJ2-2; D might be TRBD2 (5 bases). V shed 4 bases and J shed 6 bases, with 10 bases lying between them. Germline V lookup: CDR1 SGHTS, CDR2 YDEGEE. This CDR3 has 13 residues. CDR3 bases: TGTGCCAGCAGCAATGGGAGAGCCGGGGAGCTGTTTTTT. Protein: CASSNGRAGELFF.

The CDR3 protein is CASGLVEGGATEAFF. For the CDR3, the DNA is TGTGCTAGTGGTTTGGTAGAAGGGGGAGCCACTGAAGCTTTCTTT. V usage is TRBV12-5 and J usage is TRBJ1-1; a possible D gene is TRBD1 (6 bases). CDR1 is LGHNT, CDR2 FRNRAP, per germline. This CDR3 region has 15 residues. Trimming shortened V by 0 bases and J by 4 bases, and 12 bases separated the two germline ends.

The chain combines TRBV7-9 with TRBJ1-1, with D possibly TRBD1 on 6 matching bases. The germline CDR1 and CDR2 sequences are SEHNR and FQNEAQ (reference sequence). V lost 3 bases and J 0 bases, leaving 14 bases between the germline ends. The CDR3 is 16 residues long. The CDR3 DNA reads TGTGCCAGCAGCTTCGGGGGGCGGAGGGTGAACACTGAAGCTTTCTTT. It is translated as CASSFGGRRVNTEAFF.

The chain employs TRBV19 and TRBJ2-7, with 8 bases identical to TRBD1. Germline V gene lookup returns CDR1 LNHDA and CDR2 SQIVND (reference sequence). The CDR3 totals 14 residues. V lost 5 bases, J lost 3 bases, and 6 bases stayed unmatched. The CDR3 is CASSETGVVYEQYF. CDR3 nucleotides: TGTGCCAGTAGTGAGACAGGGGTGGTCTACGAGCAGTACTTC.

The V gene is TRBV12-2, the J gene TRBJ2-3; the table names TRBD2, a call not compared with the DNA. TRBV12-2 is an annotated pseudogene. The CDR3 is 14 amino acids. The CDR3 DNA is TGTGCAAGTCGCTTACTTCCCCCCGCGTGGACGCAGTATTTT. Amino acids: CASRLLPPAWTQYF.